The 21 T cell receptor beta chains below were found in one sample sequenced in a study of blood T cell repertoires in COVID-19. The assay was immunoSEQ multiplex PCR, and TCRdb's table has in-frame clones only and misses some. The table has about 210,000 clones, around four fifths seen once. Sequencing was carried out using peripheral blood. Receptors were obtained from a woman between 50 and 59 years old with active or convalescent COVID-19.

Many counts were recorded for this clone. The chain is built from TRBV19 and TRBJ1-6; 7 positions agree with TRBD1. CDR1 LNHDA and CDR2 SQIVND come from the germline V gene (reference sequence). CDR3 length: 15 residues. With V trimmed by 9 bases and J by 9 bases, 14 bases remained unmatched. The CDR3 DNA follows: TGTGCCAGCCGACCAGCGACAGGGAGAGGTTCACCCCTCCACTTT. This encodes CASRPATGRGSPLHF.

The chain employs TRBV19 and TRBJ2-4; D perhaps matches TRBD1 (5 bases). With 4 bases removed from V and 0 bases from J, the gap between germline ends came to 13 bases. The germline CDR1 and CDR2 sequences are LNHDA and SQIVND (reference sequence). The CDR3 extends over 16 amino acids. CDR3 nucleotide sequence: TGTGCCAGTAGTACCAGACAGACCCTAGCCAAAAACATTCAGTACTTC. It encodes CASSTRQTLAKNIQYF.

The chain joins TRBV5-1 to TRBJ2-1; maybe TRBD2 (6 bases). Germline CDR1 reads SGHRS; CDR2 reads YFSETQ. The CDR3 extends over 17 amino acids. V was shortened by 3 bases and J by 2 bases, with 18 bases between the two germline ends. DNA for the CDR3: TGCGCCAGCAGCTCCATGACCTCGGGACTTACCTACAATGAGCAGTTCTTC. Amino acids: CASSSMTSGLTYNEQFF.

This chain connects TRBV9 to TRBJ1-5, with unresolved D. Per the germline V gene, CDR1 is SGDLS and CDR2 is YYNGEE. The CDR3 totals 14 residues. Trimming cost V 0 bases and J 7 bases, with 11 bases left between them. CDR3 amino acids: CASSVGGFKQPQHF. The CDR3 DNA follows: TGTGCCAGCAGCGTAGGAGGGTTTAAACAGCCCCAGCATTTT.

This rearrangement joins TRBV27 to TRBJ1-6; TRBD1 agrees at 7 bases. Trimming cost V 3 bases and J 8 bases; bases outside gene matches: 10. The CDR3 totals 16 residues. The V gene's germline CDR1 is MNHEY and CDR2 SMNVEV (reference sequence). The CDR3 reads CASSFVRDSKDSPLHF. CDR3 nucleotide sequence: TGTGCCAGCAGTTTCGTTCGGGACAGTAAAGATTCACCCCTCCACTTT.

The CDR3 loop reads CASKAAGGIHNEQFF. In DNA, the CDR3 is TGTGCCAGCAAGGCGGCGGGAGGAATCCACAATGAGCAGTTCTTC. The V call is TRBV6-6, the J call TRBJ2-1; 8 bases match TRBD2. In germline, CDR1 is MNHNY, CDR2 SVGAGI (reference sequence). Unmatched junction bases numbered 10, after V lost 7 bases and J lost 5 bases. The CDR3 has 15 residues.

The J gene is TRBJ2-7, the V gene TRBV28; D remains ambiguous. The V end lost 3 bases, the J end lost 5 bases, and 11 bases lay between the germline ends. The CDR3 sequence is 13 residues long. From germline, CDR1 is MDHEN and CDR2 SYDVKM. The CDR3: CASSLARLNEQYF. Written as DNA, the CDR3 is TGTGCCAGCAGTTTGGCCAGGCTCAACGAGCAGTACTTC.

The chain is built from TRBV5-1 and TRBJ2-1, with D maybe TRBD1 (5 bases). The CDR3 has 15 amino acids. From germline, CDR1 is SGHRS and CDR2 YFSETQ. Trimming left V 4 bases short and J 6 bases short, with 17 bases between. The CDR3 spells CASSTTGAYGNEQFF. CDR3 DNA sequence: TGCGCCAGCAGCACCACAGGAGCCTATGGCAATGAGCAGTTCTTC.

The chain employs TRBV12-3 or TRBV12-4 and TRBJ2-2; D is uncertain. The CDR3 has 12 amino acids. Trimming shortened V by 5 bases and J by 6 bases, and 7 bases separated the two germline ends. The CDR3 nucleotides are TGTGCCAGCAGTCATCAGGCCGGGGAGCTGTTTTTT. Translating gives CASSHQAGELFF.

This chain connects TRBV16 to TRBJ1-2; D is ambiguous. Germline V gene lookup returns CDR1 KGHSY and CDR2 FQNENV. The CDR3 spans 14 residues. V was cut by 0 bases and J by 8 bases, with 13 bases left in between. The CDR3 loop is CASSQSGGIEGYTF. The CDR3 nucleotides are TGTGCCAGCAGCCAATCGGGAGGGATTGAGGGCTACACCTTC.

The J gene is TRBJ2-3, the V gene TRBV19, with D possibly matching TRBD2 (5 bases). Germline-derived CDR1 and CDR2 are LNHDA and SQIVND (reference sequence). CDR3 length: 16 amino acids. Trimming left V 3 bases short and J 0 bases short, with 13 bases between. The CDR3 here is CASSIGTGTSTDTQYF. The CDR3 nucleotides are TGTGCCAGTAGTATTGGTACGGGAACCAGCACAGATACGCAGTATTTT. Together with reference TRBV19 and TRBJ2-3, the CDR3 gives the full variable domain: DGGITQSPKYLFRKEGQNVTLSCEQNLNHDAMYWYRQDPGQGLRLIYYSQIVNDFQKGDIAEGYSVSREKKESFPLTVTSAQKNPTAFYLCASSIGTGTSTDTQYFGPGTRLTVL.

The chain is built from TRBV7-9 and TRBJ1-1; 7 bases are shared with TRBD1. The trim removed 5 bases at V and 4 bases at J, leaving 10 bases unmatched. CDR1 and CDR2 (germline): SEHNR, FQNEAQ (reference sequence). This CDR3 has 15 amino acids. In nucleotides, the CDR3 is TGTGCCAGCAGCGCTTACAGGGGCGCGGCCACTGAAGCTTTCTTT. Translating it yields CASSAYRGAATEAFF.

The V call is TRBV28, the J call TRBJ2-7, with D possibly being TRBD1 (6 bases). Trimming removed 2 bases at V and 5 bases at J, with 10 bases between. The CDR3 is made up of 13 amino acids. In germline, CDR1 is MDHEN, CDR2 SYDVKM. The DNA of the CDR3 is TGTGCCAGCAGTTTAGGCAGGGGAGACGAGCAGTACGTC. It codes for CASSLGRGDEQYV.

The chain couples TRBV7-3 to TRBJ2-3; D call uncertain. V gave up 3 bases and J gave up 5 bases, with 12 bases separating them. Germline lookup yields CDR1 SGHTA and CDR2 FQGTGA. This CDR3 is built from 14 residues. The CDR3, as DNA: TGTGCCAGCAGCTTCGGGTCCCTAGGAGATACGCAGTATTTT. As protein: CASSFGSLGDTQYF.

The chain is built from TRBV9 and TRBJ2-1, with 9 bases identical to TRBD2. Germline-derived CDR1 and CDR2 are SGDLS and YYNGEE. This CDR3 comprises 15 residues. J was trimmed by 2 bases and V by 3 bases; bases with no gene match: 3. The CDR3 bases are TGTGCCAGCAGCGCGACTAGCGGCACCTACAATGAGCAGTTCTTC. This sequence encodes CASSATSGTYNEQFF. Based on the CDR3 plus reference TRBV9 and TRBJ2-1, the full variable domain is DSGVTQTPKHLITATGQRVTLRCSPRSGDLSVYWYQQSLDQGLQFLIQYYNGEERAKGNILERFSAQQFPDLHSELNLSSLELGDSALYFCASSATSGTYNEQFFGPGTRLTVL.

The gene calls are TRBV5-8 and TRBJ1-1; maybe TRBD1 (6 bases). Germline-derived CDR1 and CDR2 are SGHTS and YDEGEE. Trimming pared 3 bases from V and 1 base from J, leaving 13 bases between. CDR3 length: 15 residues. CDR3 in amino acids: CASSYPDRKNTEAFF. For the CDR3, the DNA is TGTGCCAGCAGCTATCCGGACAGAAAGAACACTGAAGCTTTCTTT.

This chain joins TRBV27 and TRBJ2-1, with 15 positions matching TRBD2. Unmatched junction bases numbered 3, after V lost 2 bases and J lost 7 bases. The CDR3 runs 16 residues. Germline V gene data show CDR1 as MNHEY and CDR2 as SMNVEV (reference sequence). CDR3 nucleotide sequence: TGTGCCAGCAGTTTAGGACTAGCGGGAGGGGAGAATGAGCAGTTCTTC. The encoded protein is CASSLGLAGGENEQFF.

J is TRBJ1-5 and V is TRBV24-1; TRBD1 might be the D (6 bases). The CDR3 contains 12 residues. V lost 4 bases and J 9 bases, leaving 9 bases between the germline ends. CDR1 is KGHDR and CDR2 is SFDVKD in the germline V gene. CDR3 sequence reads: CATSDRGAPQHF. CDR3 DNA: TGTGCCACCAGTGACCGGGGGGCGCCCCAGCATTTT.

CDR3 coding DNA: TGTGCCAGCAGCACCTGGACAGGGGAAGAGACCCAGTACTTC. It is translated as CASSTWTGEETQYF. The chain is built from TRBV28 and TRBJ2-5, with TRBD1 matching 9 bases. CDR3 size: 14 residues. Germline loops: CDR1 MDHEN, CDR2 SYDVKM. The ends lost 6 bases at V and 3 bases at J; junction bases unmatched: 5.

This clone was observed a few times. The CDR3 sequence is CASSVSGMGEQFF. CDR3 nucleotides: TGTGCCAGCAGCGTTAGCGGGATGGGCGAGCAGTTCTTC. This rearrangement joins TRBV6-5 to TRBJ2-1; 8 nucleotides align to TRBD2. Losses at the gene ends were 6 bases for V and 10 bases for J; bases not matched to a gene: 8. CDR3 length: 13 residues. Germline CDR1 and CDR2: MNHEY and SVGAGI.

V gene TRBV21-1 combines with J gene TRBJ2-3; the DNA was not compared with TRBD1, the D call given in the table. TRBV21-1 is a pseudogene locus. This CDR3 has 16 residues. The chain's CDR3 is CASSKARQGKTDTQYF. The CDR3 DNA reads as TGTGCCAGCAGCAAAGCGAGACAGGGGAAGACAGATACGCAGTATTTT.